This T cell receptor (beta chain) was sequenced during a study of T cells in tuberculosis. Overall study: This South African cohort compared adolescents with or without latent tuberculosis against adults with active tuberculosis.

The V gene's germline CDR1 is SGHVS and CDR2 FQNEAQ. This CDR3 comprises 15 residues. V lost 5 bases and J 5 bases, leaving 19 bases between the germline ends. Data came from immunoSEQ multiplex PCR; TCRdb stores just in-frame clones and leaves some out. Of tens of thousands of clones in the sample, about 96% were seen once. Unsorted cryopreserved PBMC were sequenced, averaging around 99,000 T cells per clinical donor. The sample was PBMCs. V is TRBV7-8 and J is TRBJ2-7, with a possible D match to TRBD1 (6 bases). The receptor was isolated from a donor aged 10-29 years with latent tuberculosis or without tuberculosis infection. CDR3 sequence: CASSPGQFEVNEQYF. The CDR3, as DNA: TGTGCCAGCAGCCCCGGACAGTTCGAGGTGAACGAGCAGTACTTC.